This T cell receptor beta chain was profiled in a study of blood T cells in healthy people across ages (dated by TCRdb to the mid-2010s). Turning to the overall study: In model experiments, roughly one uniquely barcoded TCR beta cDNA molecule per two T cells was captured by template switching. Using deep sequencing normalized with unique cDNA molecular identifiers, the study measured how TCR beta repertoire diversity changes with age. The donors were divided into four age groups: young (average about 16 years), middle-aged (approximately 42), aged (about 56) and long-lived (about 79). Donors of different ages were randomly distributed across sequencing lanes to avoid experimental bias. For two donors (one aged 18 to 30 and one aged 80 or older), the study analyzed two additional independent replicas of 1 million unique cDNA reads from the same blood draw. The paper as a whole reports these results and caveats: Because profiling used bulk unsorted PBMCs, naive and antigen-experienced compartments could not be compared conclusively. There was a strong correlation between observed TCR beta diversity and the percentage of naive T cells measured by flow cytometry. Observed TCR beta diversity per million T cells fell roughly linearly with age, and a significant reduction was already apparent by age roughly 40. Because donor CMV infection status was unknown, age-related changes in expanded clonotypes were potentially confounded. Total diversity estimates from one million sequenced T cells were considered lower bounds and underestimates. Compared with the aged group, the long-lived group had more naive CD4+ T cells, fewer expanded clones and increased TCR diversity, a pattern suggesting age selection.

Systemically healthy Caucasian individuals from Russia, 39 in total and aged about 6 to 100 years, were included as donors. Approximately 9 milliliters of peripheral blood were collected from each donor into EDTA-treated Vacutainer tubes. PBMCs were isolated by Ficoll-Paque density-gradient centrifugation, with at least 6 million obtained per sample. Total RNA was extracted from PBMCs with Trizol reagent, with at least 5 micrograms obtained per sample. For every donor, flow cytometry on a PBMC aliquot measured the percentage of naive CD45RAhigh/CD27high T cells. V is cut back by 2 bases and J by 0 bases, with 4 bases in the junction unmatched. CDR3 length: 17 amino acids, cysteine to phenylalanine. The kept DNA is CDR3 alone, 51 bases in frame from the first base. Library construction relied on 5' RACE. Sequencing instrument: Illumina HiSeq 2500. A second PCR of roughly 6 to 11 cycles was run with a J-beta primer mix and a sample-barcoded 5' primer. Each TCR beta cDNA molecule received a unique molecular identifier from a template-switch 5' adaptor carrying 12 random nucleotides. At least 2.5 million CDR3-containing paired-end reads were obtained from each sample. First-strand cDNA synthesis was performed from all RNA using the Mint cDNA synthesis kit, with priming by a TRBC-specific oligonucleotide. Following uracil-DNA glycosylase treatment, all cDNA underwent a first 18-cycle PCR with the universal primers M1SS and BC2_uni_R. The study's own analysis went as follows. For normalization, 1 million high-quality reads were randomly selected from each sample, with every read carrying a distinct molecular identifier. Instead of being binned into consensus sequences, reads with shared molecular identifiers were discarded. MiTCR, set to a Q25 quality threshold and the strictest error-elimination algorithm, was used for CDR3 identification, clonotype clustering and error correction. A nonparametric unseen species model with Euler transformation was used to estimate a lower bound on total TCR beta diversity. TCRdb cleaned the public reads at Q25 with fastp, built clones with MiXCR and kept in-frame beta chains. Each record represents a unique CDR3 protein, reported with the most common genes and DNA among its rows. The V and J calls follow TCRdb's processing rather than the paper's. The sample table shows around 1.7 million distinct CDR3 sequences, and 28% are seen once. The ten top clones hold 7% to 9% of the sample.

About this clonotype itself: No cognate antigen has been identified for it. It has no much larger one-base neighbor in the sample; base qualities were not kept.

This chain is built from TRBV12-3 or TRBV12-4 and TRBJ1-3; TRBD1 lines up with 10 middle nucleotides. The sequence derives from a woman younger than 45 in good health. The sample was blood. CDR3 protein: CASSLLRDRGSGNTIYF. The DNA sequence is TGTGCCAGCAGTTTACTCCGGGACAGGGGCTCTGGAAACACCATATATTTT.